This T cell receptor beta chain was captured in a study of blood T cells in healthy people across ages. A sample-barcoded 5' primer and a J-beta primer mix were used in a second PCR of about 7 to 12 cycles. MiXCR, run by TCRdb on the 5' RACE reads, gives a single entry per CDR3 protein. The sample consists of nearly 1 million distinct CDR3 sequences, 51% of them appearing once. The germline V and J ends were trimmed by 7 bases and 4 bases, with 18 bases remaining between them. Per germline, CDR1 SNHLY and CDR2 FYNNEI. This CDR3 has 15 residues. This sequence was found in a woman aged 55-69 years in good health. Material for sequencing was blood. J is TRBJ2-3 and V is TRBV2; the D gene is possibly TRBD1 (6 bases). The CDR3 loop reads CASTGDLRSADTQYF. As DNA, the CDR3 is TGTGCCAGCACAGGGGATTTGAGGAGCGCAGATACGCAGTATTTT.